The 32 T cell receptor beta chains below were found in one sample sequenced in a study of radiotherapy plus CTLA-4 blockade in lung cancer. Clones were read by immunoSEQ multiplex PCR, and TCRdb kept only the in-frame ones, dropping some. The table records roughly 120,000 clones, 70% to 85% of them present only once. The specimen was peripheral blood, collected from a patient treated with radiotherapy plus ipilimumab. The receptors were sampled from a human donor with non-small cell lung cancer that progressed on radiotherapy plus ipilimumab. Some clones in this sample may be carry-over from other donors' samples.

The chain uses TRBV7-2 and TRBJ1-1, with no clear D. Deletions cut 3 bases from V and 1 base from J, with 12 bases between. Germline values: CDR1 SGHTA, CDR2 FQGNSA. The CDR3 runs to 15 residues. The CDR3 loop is CASSFVSGQNTEAFF. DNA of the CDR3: TGTGCCAGCAGCTTCGTCTCGGGTCAGAACACTGAAGCTTTCTTT. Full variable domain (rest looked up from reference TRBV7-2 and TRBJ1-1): GAGVSQSPSNKVTEKGKDVELRCDPISGHTALYWYRQSLGQGLEFLIYFQGNSAPDKSGLPSDRFSAERTGGSVSTLTIQRTQQEDSAVYLCASSFVSGQNTEAFFGQGTRLTVV.

The CDR3 spells CASSLRWGAGNTEAFF. The CDR3 nucleotides read TGTGCCAGCAGTTTAAGGTGGGGGGCGGGGAACACTGAAGCTTTCTTT. The V gene is TRBV28, the J gene TRBJ1-1; tentative D call: TRBD1 (6 bases). V lost 2 bases to trimming and J lost 1 base, with 14 bases between them. From germline, CDR1 is MDHEN and CDR2 SYDVKM. CDR3 length: 16 residues. Looking up the rest from reference TRBV28 and TRBJ1-1 gives the full variable domain: DVKVTQSSRYLVKRTGEKVFLECVQDMDHENMFWYRQDPGLGLRLIYFSYDVKMKEKGDIPEGYSVSREKKERFSLILESASTNQTSMYLCASSLRWGAGNTEAFFGQGTRLTVV.

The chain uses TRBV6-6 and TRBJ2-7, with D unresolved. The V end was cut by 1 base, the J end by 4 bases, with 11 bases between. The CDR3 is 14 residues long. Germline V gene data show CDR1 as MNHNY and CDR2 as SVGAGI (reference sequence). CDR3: CASSYLGRMYEQYF. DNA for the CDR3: TGTGCCAGCAGTTACTTAGGCAGAATGTACGAGCAGTACTTC.

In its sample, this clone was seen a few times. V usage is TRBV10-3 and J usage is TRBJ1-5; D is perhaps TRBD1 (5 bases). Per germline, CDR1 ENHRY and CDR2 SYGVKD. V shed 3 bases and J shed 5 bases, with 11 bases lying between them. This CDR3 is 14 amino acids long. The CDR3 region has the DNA TGTGCCATCAGTGACCCAGGGACCGATCAGCCCCAGCATTTT. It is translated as CAISDPGTDQPQHF.

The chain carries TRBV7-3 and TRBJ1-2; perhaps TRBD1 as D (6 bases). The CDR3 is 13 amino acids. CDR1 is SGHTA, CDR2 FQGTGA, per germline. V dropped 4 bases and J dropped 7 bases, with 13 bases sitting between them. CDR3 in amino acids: CASSSGEEGGYTF. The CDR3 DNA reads TGTGCCAGCAGCTCAGGGGAGGAGGGTGGCTACACCTTC.

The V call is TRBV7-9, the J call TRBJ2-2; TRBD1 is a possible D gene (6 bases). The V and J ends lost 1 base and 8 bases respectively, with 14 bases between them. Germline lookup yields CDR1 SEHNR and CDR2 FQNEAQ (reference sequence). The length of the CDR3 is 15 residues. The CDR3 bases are TGTGCCAGCAGCTTAGGCGTTTCGGACAGTGGGGAGCTGTTTTTT. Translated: CASSLGVSDSGELFF. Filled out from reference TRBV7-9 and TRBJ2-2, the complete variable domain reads DTGVSQNPRHKITKRGQNVTFRCDPISEHNRLYWYRQTLGQGPEFLTYFQNEAQLEKSRLLSDRFSAERPKGSFSTLEIQRTEQGDSAMYLCASSLGVSDSGELFFGEGSRLTVL.

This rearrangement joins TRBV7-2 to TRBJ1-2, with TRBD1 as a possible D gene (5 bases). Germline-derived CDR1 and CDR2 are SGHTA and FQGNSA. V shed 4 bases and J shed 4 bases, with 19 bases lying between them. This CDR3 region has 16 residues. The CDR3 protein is CASSSSDGGLTYGYTF. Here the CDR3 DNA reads TGTGCCAGCAGCTCTTCGGACGGGGGACTAACCTATGGCTACACCTTC.

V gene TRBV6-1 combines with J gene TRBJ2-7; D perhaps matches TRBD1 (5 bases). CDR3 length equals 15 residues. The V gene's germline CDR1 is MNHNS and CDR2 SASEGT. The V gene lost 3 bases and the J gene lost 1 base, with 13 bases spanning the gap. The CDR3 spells CASSETATVSYEQYF. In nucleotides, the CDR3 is TGTGCCAGCAGTGAGACAGCAACCGTTTCCTACGAGCAGTACTTC.

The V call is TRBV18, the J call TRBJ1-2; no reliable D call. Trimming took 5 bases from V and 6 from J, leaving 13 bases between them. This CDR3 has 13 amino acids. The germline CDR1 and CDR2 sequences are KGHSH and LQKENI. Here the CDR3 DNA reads TGTGCCAGCTCAGGGTTTACTGGGGATGGCTACACCTTC. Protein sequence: CASSGFTGDGYTF.

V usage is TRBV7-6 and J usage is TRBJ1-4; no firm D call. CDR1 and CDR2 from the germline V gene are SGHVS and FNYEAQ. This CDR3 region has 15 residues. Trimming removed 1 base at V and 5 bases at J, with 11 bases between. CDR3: CASSLVPGGNEKLFF. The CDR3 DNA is TGTGCCAGCAGCTTAGTCCCAGGCGGGAATGAAAAACTGTTTTTT.

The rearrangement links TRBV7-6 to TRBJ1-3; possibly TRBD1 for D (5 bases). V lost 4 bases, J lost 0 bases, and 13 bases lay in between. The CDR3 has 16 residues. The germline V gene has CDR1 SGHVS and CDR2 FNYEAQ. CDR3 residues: CASSSTGRYSGNTIYF. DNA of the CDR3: TGTGCCAGCAGCTCTACGGGACGATACTCTGGAAACACCATATATTTT.

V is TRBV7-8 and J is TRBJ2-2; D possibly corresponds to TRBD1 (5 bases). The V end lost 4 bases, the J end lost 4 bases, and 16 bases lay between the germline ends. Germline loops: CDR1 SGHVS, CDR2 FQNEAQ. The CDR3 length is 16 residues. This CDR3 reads CASSSTRQHLTGELFF. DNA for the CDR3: TGTGCCAGCAGCTCCACAAGACAGCACCTCACCGGGGAGCTGTTTTTT.

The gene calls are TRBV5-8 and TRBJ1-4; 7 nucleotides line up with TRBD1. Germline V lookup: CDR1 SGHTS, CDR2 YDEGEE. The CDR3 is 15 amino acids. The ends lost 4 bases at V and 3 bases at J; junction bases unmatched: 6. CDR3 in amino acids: CASSTRGQPNEKLFF. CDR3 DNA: TGTGCCAGCAGCACCCGGGGACAGCCTAATGAAAAACTGTTTTTT.

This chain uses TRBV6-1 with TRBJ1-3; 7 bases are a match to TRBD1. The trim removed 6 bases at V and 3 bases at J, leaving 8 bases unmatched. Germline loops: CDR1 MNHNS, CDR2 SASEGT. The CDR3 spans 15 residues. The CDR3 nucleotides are TGTGCCAGCAGCCAACAGGGGCGTCTTGGAAACACCATATATTTT. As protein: CASSQQGRLGNTIYF.

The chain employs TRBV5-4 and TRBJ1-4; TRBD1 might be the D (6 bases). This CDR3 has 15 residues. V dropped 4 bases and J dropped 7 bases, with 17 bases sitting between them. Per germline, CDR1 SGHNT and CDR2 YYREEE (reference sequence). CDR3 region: CASSTYRDTGEKLFF. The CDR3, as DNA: TGTGCCAGCAGCACTTACCGGGACACGGGTGAAAAACTGTTTTTT.

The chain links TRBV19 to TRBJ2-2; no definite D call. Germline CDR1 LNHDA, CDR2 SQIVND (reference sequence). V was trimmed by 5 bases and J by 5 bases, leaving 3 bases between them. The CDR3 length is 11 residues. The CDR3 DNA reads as TGTGCCAGTAGTTGGACCGGGGAGCTGTTTTTT. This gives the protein CASSWTGELFF.

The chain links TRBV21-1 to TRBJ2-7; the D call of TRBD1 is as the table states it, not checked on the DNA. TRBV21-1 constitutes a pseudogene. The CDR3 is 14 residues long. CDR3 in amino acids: CASRIRGTPYEQYF. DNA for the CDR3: TGTGCCAGCAGGATCAGGGGAACCCCCTACGAGCAGTACTTC.

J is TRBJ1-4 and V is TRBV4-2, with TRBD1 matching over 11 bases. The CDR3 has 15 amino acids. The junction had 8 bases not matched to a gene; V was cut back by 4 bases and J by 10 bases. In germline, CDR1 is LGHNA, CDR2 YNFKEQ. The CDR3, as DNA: TGTGCCAGCAGCCCCCCCGGACAGGGGGCAGGAAAACTGTTTTTT. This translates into CASSPPGQGAGKLFF.

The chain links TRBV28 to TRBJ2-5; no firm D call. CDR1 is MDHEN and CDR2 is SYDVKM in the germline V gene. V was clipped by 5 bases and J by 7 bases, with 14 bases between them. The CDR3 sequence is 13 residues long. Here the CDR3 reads CASSPSPARTQYF. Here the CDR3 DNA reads TGTGCCAGCAGTCCATCCCCCGCCAGGACCCAGTACTTC.

The CDR3 region is CASSVTGVGYGYTF. CDR3 bases: TGTGCCAGCAGTGTAACAGGGGTTGGGTATGGCTACACCTTC. This chain connects TRBV28 to TRBJ1-2, with 7 bases identical to TRBD1. Germline CDR1 is MDHEN and CDR2 is SYDVKM. The CDR3 spans 14 residues. J lost 5 bases, V lost 5 bases, and 8 bases had no gene match.

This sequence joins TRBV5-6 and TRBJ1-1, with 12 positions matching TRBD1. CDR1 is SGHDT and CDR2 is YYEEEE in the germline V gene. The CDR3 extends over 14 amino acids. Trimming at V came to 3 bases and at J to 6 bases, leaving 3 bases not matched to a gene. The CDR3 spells CASSSRDRGPEAFF. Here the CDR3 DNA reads TGTGCCAGCAGCTCCCGGGACAGGGGGCCTGAAGCTTTCTTT.

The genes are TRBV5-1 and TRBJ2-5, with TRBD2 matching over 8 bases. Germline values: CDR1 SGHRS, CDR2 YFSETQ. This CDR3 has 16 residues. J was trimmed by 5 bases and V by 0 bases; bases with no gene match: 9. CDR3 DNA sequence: TGCGCCAGCAGCTTGGAGGGACTAGTAGGTATGGAGACCCAGTACTTC. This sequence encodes CASSLEGLVGMETQYF. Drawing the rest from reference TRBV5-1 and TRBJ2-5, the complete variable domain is KAGVTQTPRYLIKTRGQQVTLSCSPISGHRSVSWYQQTPGQGLQFLFEYFSETQRNKGNFPGRFSGRQFSNSRSEMNVSTLELGDSALYLCASSLEGLVGMETQYFGPGTRLLVL.

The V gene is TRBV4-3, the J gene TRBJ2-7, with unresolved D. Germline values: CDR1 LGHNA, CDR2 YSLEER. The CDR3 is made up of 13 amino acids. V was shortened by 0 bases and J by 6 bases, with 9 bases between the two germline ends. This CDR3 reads CASSQDLEFEQYF. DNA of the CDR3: TGCGCCAGCAGCCAAGATCTAGAATTCGAGCAGTACTTC.

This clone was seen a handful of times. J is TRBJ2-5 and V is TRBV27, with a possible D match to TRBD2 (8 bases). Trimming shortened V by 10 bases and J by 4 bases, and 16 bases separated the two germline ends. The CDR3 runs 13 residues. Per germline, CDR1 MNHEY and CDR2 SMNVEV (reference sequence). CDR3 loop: CATGRGLGETQYF. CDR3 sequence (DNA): TGTGCCACCGGGAGGGGGCTGGGAGAGACCCAGTACTTC.

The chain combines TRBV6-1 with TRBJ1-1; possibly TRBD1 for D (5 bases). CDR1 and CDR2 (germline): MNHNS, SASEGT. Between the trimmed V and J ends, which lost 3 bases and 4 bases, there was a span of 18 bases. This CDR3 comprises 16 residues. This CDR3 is CASSDRGWGRGTEAFF. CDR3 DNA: TGTGCCAGCAGTGATAGGGGATGGGGGAGAGGCACTGAAGCTTTCTTT.

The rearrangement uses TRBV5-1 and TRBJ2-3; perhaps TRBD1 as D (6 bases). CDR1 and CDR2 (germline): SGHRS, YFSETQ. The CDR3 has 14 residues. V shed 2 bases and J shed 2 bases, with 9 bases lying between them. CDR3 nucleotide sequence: TGCGCCAGCAGCTTTTGGGGGCACACAGATACGCAGTATTTT. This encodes CASSFWGHTDTQYF.

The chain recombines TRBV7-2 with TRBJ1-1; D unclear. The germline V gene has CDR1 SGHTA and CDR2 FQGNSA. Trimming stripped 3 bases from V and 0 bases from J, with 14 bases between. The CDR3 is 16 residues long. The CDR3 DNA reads TGTGCCAGCAGCTTTACCCCCCCAGCTGTGAACACTGAAGCTTTCTTT. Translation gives CASSFTPPAVNTEAFF.

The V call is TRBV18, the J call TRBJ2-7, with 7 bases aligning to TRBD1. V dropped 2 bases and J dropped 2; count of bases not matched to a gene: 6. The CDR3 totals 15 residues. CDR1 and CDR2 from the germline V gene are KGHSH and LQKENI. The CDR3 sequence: CASSPVRDRPYEQYF. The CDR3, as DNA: TGTGCCAGCTCACCAGTCCGGGACAGACCCTACGAGCAGTACTTC. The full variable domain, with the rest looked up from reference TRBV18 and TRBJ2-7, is NAGVMQNPRHLVRRRGQEARLRCSPMKGHSHVYWYRQLPEEGLKFMVYLQKENIIDESGMPKERFSAEFPKEGPSILRIQQVVRGDSAAYFCASSPVRDRPYEQYFGPGTRLTVT.

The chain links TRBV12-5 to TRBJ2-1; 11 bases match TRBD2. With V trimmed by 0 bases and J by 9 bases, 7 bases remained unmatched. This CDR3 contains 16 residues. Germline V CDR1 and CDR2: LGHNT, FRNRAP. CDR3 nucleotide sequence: TGTGCTAGTGGTTTGGTTCTACTAGCGGGGGCAAGTGAGCAGTTCTTC. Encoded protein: CASGLVLLAGASEQFF.

The CDR3 DNA reads TGTGCCAGCAGTCTATACTATAGCAATCAGCCCCAGCATTTT. This translates into CASSLYYSNQPQHF. The rearrangement links TRBV28 to TRBJ1-5; D unclear. CDR3 size: 14 residues. With 5 bases removed from V and 0 bases from J, the gap between germline ends came to 8 bases. Germline values: CDR1 MDHEN, CDR2 SYDVKM.

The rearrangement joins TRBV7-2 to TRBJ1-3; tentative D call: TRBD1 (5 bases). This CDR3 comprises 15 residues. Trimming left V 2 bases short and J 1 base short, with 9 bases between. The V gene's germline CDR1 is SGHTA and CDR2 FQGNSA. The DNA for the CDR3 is TGTGCCAGCAGCTTAACGGGACGTTCTGGAAACACCATATATTTT. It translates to CASSLTGRSGNTIYF.

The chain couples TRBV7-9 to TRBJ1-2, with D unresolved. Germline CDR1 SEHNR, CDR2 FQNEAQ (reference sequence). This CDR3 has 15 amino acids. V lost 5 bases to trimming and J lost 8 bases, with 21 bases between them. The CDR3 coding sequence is TGTGCCAGCAGCCCCGGCAATCTTGGTCTGCAAGGCTACACCTTC. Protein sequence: CASSPGNLGLQGYTF.